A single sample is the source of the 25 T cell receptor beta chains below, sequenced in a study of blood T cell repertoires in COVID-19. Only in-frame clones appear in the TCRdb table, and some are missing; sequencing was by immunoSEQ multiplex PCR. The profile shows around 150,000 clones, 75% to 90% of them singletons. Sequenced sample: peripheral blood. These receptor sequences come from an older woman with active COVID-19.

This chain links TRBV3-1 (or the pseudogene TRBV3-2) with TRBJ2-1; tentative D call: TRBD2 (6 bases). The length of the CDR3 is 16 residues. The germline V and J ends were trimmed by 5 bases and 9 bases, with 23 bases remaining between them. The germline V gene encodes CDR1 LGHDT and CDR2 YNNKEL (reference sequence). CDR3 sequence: CASSSRRDFPRGEQFF. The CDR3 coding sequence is TGTGCCAGCAGCTCCCGCCGGGACTTCCCGAGGGGTGAGCAGTTCTTC.

This CDR3 reads CASSMTGFWQPQHF. For the CDR3, the DNA is TGTGCCAGTAGTATGACGGGGTTTTGGCAGCCCCAGCATTTT. The V gene is TRBV19, the J gene TRBJ1-5; the D is unclear. From germline, CDR1 is LNHDA and CDR2 SQIVND (reference sequence). Trimming removed 3 bases from V and 7 bases from J, with 13 bases in between. The CDR3 is 14 amino acids.

The CDR3 DNA reads as TGTGCCAGCTCACCGCCGACAGGGCTATCCACTGAAGCTTTCTTT. Its translation is CASSPPTGLSTEAFF. The chain joins TRBV18 to TRBJ1-1; 7 positions agree with TRBD1. V shed 3 bases, J shed 4 bases, and the junction held 8 bases outside the gene matches. CDR3 length equals 15 residues. The germline gives CDR1 KGHSH, CDR2 LQKENI.

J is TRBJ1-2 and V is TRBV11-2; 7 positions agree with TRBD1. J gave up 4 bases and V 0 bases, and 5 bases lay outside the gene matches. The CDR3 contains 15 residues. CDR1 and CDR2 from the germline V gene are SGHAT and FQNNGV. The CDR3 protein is CASSLDVSGGYGYTF. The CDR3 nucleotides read TGTGCCAGCAGCTTAGACGTCTCAGGGGGCTATGGCTACACCTTC. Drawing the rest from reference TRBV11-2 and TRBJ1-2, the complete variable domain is EAGVAQSPRYKIIEKRQSVAFWCNPISGHATLYWYQQILGQGPKLLIQFQNNGVVDDSQLPKDRFSAERLKGVDSTLKIQPAKLEDSAVYLCASSLDVSGGYGYTFGSGTRLTVV.

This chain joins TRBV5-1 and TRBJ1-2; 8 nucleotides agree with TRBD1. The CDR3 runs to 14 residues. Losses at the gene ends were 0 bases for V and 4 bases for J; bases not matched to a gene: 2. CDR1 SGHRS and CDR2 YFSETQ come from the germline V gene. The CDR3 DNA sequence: TGCGCCAGCAGCTTGGGGACAGGGAGCTATGGCTACACCTTC. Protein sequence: CASSLGTGSYGYTF.

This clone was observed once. This CDR3 is CASSVGWTGAYEQYF. CDR3 in DNA: TGTGCCAGCAGCGTAGGTTGGACAGGGGCCTACGAGCAGTACTTC. This rearrangement joins TRBV9 to TRBJ2-7, with 9 positions matching TRBD1. The CDR3 is 15 amino acids. Germline V gene data show CDR1 as SGDLS and CDR2 as YYNGEE. Losses at the gene ends were 0 bases for V and 2 bases for J; bases not matched to a gene: 3.

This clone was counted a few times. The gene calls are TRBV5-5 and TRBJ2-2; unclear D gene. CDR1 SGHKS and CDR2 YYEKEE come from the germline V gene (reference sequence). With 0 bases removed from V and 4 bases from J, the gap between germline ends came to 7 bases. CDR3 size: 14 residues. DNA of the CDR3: TGTGCCAGCAGCTTGGACTCACGCACCGGGGAGCTGTTTTTT. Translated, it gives CASSLDSRTGELFF.

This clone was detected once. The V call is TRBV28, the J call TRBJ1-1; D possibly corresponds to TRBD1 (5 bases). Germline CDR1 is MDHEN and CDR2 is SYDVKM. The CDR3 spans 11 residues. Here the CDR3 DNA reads TGTGGAGTGGAGGGGAATGCTGAAGCTTTCTTT. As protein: CGVEGNAEAFF.

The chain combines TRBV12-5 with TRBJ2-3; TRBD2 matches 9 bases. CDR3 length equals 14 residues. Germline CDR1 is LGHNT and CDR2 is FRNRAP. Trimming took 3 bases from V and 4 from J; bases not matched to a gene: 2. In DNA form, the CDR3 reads TGTGCTAGTGGTTTCAGCGGGAGGTCAGATACGCAGTATTTT. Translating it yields CASGFSGRSDTQYF.

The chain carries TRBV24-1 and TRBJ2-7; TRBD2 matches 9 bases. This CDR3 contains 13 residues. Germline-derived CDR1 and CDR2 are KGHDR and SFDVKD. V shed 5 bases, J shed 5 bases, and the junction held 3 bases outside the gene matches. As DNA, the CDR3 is TGTGCCACCAGTGTAGCGGGAGCTAACGAGCAGTACTTC. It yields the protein CATSVAGANEQYF.

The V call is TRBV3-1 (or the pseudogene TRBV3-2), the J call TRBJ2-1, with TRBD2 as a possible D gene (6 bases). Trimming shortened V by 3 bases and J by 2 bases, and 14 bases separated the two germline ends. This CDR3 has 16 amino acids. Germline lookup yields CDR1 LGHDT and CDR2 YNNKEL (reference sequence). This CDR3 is CASSQRRRATYNEQFF. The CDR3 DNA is TGTGCCAGCAGCCAGAGGCGGAGGGCCACCTACAATGAGCAGTTCTTC.

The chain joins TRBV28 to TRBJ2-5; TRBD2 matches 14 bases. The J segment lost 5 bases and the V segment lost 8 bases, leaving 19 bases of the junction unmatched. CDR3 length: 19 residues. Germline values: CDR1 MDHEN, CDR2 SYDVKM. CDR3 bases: TGTGCCAGCGGGCGATGGACTAGCGGGAGGACCGAATCACGGGAGACCCAGTACTTC. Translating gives CASGRWTSGRTESRETQYF.

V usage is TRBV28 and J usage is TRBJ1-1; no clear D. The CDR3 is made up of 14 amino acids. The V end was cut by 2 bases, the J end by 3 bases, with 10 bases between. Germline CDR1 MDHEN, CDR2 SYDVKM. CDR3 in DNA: TGTGCCAGCAGTTTAGTTACAAAACACACTGAAGCTTTCTTT. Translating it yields CASSLVTKHTEAFF.

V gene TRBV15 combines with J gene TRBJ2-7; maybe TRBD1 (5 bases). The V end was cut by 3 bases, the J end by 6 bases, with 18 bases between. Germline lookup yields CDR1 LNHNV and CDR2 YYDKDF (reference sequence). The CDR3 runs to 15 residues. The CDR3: CATSSRTNRAPEQYF. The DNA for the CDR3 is TGTGCCACCAGCAGCCGGACAAACCGTGCCCCCGAGCAGTACTTC.

The CDR3 sequence is CASSRSTGYEQYF. The CDR3 coding sequence is TGTGCCAGCAGCCGTTCGACAGGGTACGAGCAGTACTTC. The rearrangement links TRBV7-2 to TRBJ2-7; 7 bases line up with TRBD1. The V gene's germline CDR1 is SGHTA and CDR2 FQGNSA. With V trimmed by 5 bases and J by 4 bases, 5 bases remained unmatched. The CDR3 covers 13 residues.

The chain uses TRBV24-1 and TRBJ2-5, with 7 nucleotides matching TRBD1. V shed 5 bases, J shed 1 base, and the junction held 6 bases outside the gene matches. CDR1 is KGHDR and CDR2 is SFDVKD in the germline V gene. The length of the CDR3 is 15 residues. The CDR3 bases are TGTGCCACCAGTGCGGGACAGAGAACCCAAGAGACCCAGTACTTC. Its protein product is CATSAGQRTQETQYF.

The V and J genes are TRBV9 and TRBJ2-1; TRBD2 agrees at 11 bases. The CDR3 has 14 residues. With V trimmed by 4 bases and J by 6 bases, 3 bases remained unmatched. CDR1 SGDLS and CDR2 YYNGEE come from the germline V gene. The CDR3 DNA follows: TGTGCCAGCAGCTACACTAGCGGGAGCAATGAGCAGTTCTTC. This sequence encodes CASSYTSGSNEQFF.

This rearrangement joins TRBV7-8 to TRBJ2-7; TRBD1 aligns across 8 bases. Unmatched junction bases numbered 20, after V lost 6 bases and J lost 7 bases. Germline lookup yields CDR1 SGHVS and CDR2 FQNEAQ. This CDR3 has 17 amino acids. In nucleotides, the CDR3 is TGTGCCAGCAGAGCCGGGATCCGGGGACAGGTGGCTACGGAGCAGTACTTC. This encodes CASRAGIRGQVATEQYF. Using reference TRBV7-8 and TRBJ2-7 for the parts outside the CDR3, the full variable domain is GAGVSQSPRYKVAKRGQDVALRCDPISGHVSLFWYQQALGQGPEFLTYFQNEAQLDKSGLPSDRFFAERPEGSVSTLKIQRTQQEDSAVYLCASRAGIRGQVATEQYFGPGTRLTVT.

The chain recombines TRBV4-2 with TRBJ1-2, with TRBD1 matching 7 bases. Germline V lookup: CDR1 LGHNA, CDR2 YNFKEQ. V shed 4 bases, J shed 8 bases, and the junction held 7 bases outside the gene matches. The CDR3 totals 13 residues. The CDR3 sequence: CASSPQGQGGYTF. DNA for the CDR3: TGTGCCAGCAGCCCACAGGGGCAGGGGGGCTACACCTTC.

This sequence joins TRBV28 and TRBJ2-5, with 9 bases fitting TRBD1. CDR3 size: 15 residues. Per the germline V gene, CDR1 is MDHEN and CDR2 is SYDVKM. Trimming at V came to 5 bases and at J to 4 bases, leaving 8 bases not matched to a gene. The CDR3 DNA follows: TGTGCCAGCAGTCTCGACAGGGGGGTCAGAGAGACCCAGTACTTC. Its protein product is CASSLDRGVRETQYF.

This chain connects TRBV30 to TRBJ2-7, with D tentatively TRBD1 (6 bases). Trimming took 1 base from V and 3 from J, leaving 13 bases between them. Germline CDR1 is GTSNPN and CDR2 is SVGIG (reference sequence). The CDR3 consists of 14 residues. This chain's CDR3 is CAWSGSWTVYEQYF. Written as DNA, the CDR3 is TGTGCCTGGAGTGGCTCTTGGACAGTCTACGAGCAGTACTTC.

CDR3 coding DNA: TGTGCCAGTAGCCCAACTCCTTCGGGGGGCTCCTATAATTCACCCCTCCACTTT. This sequence encodes CASSPTPSGGSYNSPLHF. The V and J genes are TRBV19 and TRBJ1-6; possibly TRBD1 for D (5 bases). Germline CDR1 LNHDA, CDR2 SQIVND (reference sequence). The CDR3 loop spans 18 amino acids. Deletions cut 6 bases from V and 0 bases from J, with 18 bases between.

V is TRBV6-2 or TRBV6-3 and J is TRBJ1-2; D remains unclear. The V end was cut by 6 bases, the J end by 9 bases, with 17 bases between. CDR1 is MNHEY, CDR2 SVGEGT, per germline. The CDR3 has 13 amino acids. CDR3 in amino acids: CASSDPGARSYTF. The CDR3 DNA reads TGTGCCAGCAGCGATCCGGGAGCTAGGAGCTACACCTTC.

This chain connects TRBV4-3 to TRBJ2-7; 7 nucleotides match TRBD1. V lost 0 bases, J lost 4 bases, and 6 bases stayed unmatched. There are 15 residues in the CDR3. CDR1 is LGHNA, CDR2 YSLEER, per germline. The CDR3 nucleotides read TGCGCCAGCAGCCAAGAGGACAGGACTTCTTACGAGCAGTACTTC. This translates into CASSQEDRTSYEQYF.

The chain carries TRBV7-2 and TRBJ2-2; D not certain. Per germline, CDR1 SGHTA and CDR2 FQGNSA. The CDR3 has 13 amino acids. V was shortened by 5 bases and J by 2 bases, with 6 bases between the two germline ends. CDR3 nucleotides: TGTGCCAGCAGCGAGTTTAACACCGGGGAGCTGTTTTTT. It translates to CASSEFNTGELFF.